This T cell receptor (beta chain) was captured in a study of CD8 T cells in Susac syndrome. As for the study in general: Of the sequenced Susac syndrome patients, six had active disease and roughly eight were in remission.

The germline V gene has CDR1 PRHDT and CDR2 FYEKMQ (reference sequence). The V gene end was trimmed by 0 bases and the J gene end by 4 bases; junction bases not matched to a gene: 10. This CDR3 is built from 18 residues. Random hexamers were used to reverse transcribe about 0.5 to 1 ug of RNA. Amplification of TCR beta CDR3 across 54 Vbeta and 13 Jbeta was performed with immunoSEQ multiplex PCR. Each CDR3 protein is one row after TCRdb ran MiXCR on the immunoSEQ multiplex PCR reads. This repertoire shows about 140,000 distinct CDR3 sequences, about 95% found once; its top ten account for 0.14%. This clonotype was obtained from a human donor with Susac syndrome. Sequenced sample: CD4+ T cells from PBMCs. The gene calls are TRBV13 and TRBJ2-3; 10 nucleotides match TRBD2. The CDR3 DNA reads TGTGCCAGCAGCTTAGGCTGGTCTAGCGGGGGAAGTTCAGATACGCAGTATTTT. It yields the protein CASSLGWSSGGSSDTQYF.